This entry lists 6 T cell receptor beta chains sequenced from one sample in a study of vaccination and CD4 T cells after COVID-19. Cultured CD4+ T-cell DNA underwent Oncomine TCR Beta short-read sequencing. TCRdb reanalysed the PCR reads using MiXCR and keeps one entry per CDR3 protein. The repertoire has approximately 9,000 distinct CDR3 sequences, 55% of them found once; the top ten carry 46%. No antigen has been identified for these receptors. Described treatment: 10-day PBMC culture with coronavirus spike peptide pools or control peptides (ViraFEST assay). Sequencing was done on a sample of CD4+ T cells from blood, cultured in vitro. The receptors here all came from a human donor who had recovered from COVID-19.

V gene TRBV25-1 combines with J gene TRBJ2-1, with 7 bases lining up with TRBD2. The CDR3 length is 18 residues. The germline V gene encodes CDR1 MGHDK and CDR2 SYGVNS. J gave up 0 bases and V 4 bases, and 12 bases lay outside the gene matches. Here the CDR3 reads CASSARLTSHRSYNEQFF. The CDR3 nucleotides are TGTGCCAGCAGTGCGAGGTTGACTAGCCATCGCTCCTACAATGAGCAGTTCTTC.

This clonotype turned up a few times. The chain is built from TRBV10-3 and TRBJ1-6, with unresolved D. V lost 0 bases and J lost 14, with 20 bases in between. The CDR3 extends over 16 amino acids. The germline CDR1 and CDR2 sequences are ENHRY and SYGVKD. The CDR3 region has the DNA TGTGCCATCAGTGAGTCGATTGCCGTCCCGGGTTCGTCCCTCCACTTT. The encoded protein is CAISESIAVPGSSLHF.

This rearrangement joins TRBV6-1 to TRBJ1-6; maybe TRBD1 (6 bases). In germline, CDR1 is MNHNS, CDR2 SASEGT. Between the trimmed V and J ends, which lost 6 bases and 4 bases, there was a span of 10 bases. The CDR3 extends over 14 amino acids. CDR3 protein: CASRTDSYNSPLHF. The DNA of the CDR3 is TGTGCCAGCAGAACGGACAGTTATAATTCACCCCTCCACTTT.

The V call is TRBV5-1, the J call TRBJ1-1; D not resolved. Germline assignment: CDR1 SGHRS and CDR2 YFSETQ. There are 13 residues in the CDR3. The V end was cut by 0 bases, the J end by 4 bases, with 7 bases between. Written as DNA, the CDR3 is TGCGCCAGCAGCTTGGCGGAGGGCACTGAAGCTTTCTTT. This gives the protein CASSLAEGTEAFF.

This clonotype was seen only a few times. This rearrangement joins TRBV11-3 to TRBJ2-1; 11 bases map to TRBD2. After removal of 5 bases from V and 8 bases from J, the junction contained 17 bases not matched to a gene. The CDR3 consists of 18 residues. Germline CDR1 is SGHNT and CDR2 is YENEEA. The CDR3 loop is CASSPGLAVPTFSDEQFF. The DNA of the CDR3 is TGTGCCAGCAGCCCGGGACTAGCGGTCCCCACATTTAGCGATGAGCAGTTCTTC.

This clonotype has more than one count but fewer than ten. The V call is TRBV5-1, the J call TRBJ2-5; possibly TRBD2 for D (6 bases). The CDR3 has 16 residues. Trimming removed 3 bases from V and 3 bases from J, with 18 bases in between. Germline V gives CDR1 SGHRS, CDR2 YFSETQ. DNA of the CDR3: TGCGCCAGCAGCTCCCCCGTCGCGGGGTTTAAAGAGACCCAGTACTTC. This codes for CASSSPVAGFKETQYF.